This T cell receptor beta chain is from a study of T-cell reconstitution after alpha-beta-depleted transplantation in children. Unique molecular identifiers featured in how the TCRbeta library was prepared. MiXCR, applied by TCRdb to the PCR reads, yields one record per CDR3 protein. This sample has roughly 120,000 distinct CDR3 sequences, with roughly 24% found just once. Study-wide results and caveats: Reportedly, roughly two months post-transplant, alpha-beta T cells arose from several hundred expanded graft clones. At one year after transplant, newly produced T cells mostly accounted for T-cell counts and diversity.

CDR3 length equals 14 residues. The germline V and J ends were trimmed by 6 bases and 0 bases, with 9 bases remaining between them. There are many counts of this clonotype. What it recognizes is unknown. This receptor was obtained from a male patient between 2 and 15 years old who had a stem cell transplant for chronic granulomatous disease, so the T cells may come from the graft donor. This specimen was PBMCs, mostly from graft donor cells, taken 180 days after TCRalphabeta/CD19-depleted stem cell transplant. V usage is TRBV12-3 or TRBV12-4 and J usage is TRBJ1-5; D ambiguous. Here the CDR3 DNA reads TGTGCCAGCAGCCAGGCAGTTAGCAATCAGCCCCAGCATTTT. Residues: CASSQAVSNQPQHF.